This entry lists 6 T cell receptor beta chains sequenced from one sample in a study of blood T cell repertoires in COVID-19. Some clones are missing from TCRdb's copy, which holds only in-frame ones; the method was immunoSEQ multiplex PCR. The data contain approximately 90,000 clones, around 86% of them singletons. The material sequenced was peripheral blood. The source of these receptors is a man aged 55 to 69 with COVID-19, enrolled during active disease.

The gene calls are TRBV11-3 and TRBJ2-2; 9 bases match TRBD2. Germline CDR1 SGHNT, CDR2 YENEEA. This CDR3 has 15 residues. After removal of 3 bases from V and 6 bases from J, the junction contained 5 bases not matched to a gene. The DNA for the CDR3 is TGTGCCAGCAGCTTCTCTAGCGGGAATCCCGGGGAGCTGTTTTTT. This encodes CASSFSSGNPGELFF. The full variable domain, its missing parts supplied by reference TRBV11-3 and TRBJ2-2, is EAGVVQSPRYKIIEKKQPVAFWCNPISGHNTLYWYLQNLGQGPELLIRYENEEAVDDSQLPKDRFSAERLKGVDSTLKIQPAELGDSAVYLCASSFSSGNPGELFFGEGSRLTVL.

The chain is built from TRBV7-2 and TRBJ2-1; TRBD1 might be the D (6 bases). V dropped 4 bases and J dropped 10 bases, with 20 bases sitting between them. This CDR3 spans 15 amino acids. Germline V gene data show CDR1 as SGHTA and CDR2 as FQGNSA. CDR3 coding DNA: TGTGCCAGCAGCTCTGACAGGCGTTGGAAGGGGGAGCAGTTCTTC. The encoded protein is CASSSDRRWKGEQFF.

The V call is TRBV9, the J call TRBJ2-7; 8 bases map to TRBD1. Germline assignment: CDR1 SGDLS and CDR2 YYNGEE. The junction had 5 bases not matched to a gene; V was cut back by 0 bases and J by 6 bases. The CDR3 consists of 14 residues. Here the CDR3 DNA reads TGTGCCAGCAGCGTAGCACGACAGGGGAGCGAGCAGTACTTC. It specifies CASSVARQGSEQYF.

The genes are TRBV9 and TRBJ1-6; TRBD1 matches at 11 bases. V lost 4 bases, J lost 10 bases, and 7 bases stayed unmatched. The V gene's germline CDR1 is SGDLS and CDR2 YYNGEE. CDR3 size: 15 residues. The CDR3 bases are TGTGCCAGCAGCCCCTCGGACAGGGGGCAATCACCCCTCCACTTT. This gives the protein CASSPSDRGQSPLHF.

CDR3 coding DNA: TGTGCCTCCTCGGGGGGGACTAATGAAAAACTGTTTTTT. Its protein is CASSGGTNEKLFF. This chain links TRBV2 with TRBJ1-4, with D tentatively TRBD1 (5 bases). Germline V gene data show CDR1 as SNHLY and CDR2 as FYNNEI. Trimming shortened V by 11 bases and J by 2 bases, and 12 bases separated the two germline ends. The CDR3 length is 13 residues.

The rearrangement joins TRBV3-1 (or the pseudogene TRBV3-2) to TRBJ2-2; tentatively, D is TRBD1 (6 bases). V lost 4 bases and J 3 bases, leaving 15 bases between the germline ends. Germline lookup yields CDR1 LGHDT and CDR2 YNNKEL (reference sequence). The CDR3 is 16 residues long. CDR3 in DNA: TGTGCCAGCAGCCGAGCTAGGGGGACATACACCGGGGAGCTGTTTTTT. This gives the protein CASSRARGTYTGELFF.